These T cell receptor beta chains were read from a single sample in a study of human T cells and chemical hapten exposure. Each CDR3 protein gets one entry after TCRdb re-called the RACE reads with MiXCR. The table includes about 110,000 distinct CDR3 sequences, roughly a tenth detected once. Sequencing was performed on whole blood, taken in connection with sensitization to the hapten diphenylcyclopropenone (DPC). These receptors came from a middle-aged woman with alopecia areata. Some clones in this sample may be carry-over from other donors' samples. CDR3s include the opening cysteine and the closing phenylalanine or tryptophan. A D gene is named only where the DNA matches it firmly. Clone size is shown for a subset of rows, as once, few, many or a class of expanded clone.

d_gene: NA
j_gene: TRBJ2-2
v_gene: TRBV6-2/TRBV6-3
abundance: NA
CDR3aa: CASSLGVFNTGELYF
CDR3nt: TGTGCCAGCAGTCTAGGGGTTTTCAACACCGGGGAGCTGTATTTT

d_gene: NA
j_gene: TRBJ2-1
v_gene: TRBV29-1
abundance: NA
CDR3aa: CSAYGYTRWNEQFF
CDR3nt: TGCAGCGCTTACGGCTACACCAGGTGGAATGAGCAGTTCTTC

d_gene: NA
j_gene: TRBJ2-1
v_gene: TRBV6-2/TRBV6-3
abundance: many
CDR3aa: CASSYSLLAGDQEQFF
CDR3nt: TGTGCCAGCAGTTACTCCCTACTAGCCGGGGATCAAGAGCAGTTCTTC

d_gene: NA
j_gene: TRBJ1-1
v_gene: TRBV5-1
abundance: NA
CDR3aa: CASSLELSSEAFF
CDR3nt: TGCGCCAGCAGCTTGGAACTGAGCAGCGAAGCTTTCTTT

d_gene: TRBD2
j_gene: TRBJ2-4
v_gene: TRBV19
abundance: NA
CDR3aa: CASGPWGGGKNIQYF
CDR3nt: TGTGCCAGTGGTCCTTGGGGGGGTGGCAAAAACATTCAGTACTTC

d_gene: NA
j_gene: TRBJ1-1
v_gene: TRBV11-2
abundance: medium-sized
CDR3aa: CASSLGLNTEAFF
CDR3nt: TGTGCCAGCAGTCTGGGCCTGAACACTGAAGCTTTCTTT

d_gene: NA
j_gene: TRBJ1-6
v_gene: TRBV5-6
abundance: many
CDR3aa: CASTRNAVRNSPLHF
CDR3nt: TGTGCCAGCACCCGGAACGCAGTGAGGAATTCACCCCTCCACTTT

d_gene: TRBD1
j_gene: TRBJ2-7
v_gene: TRBV4-2
abundance: NA
CDR3aa: CASASEGTGVPYEQYF
CDR3nt: TGTGCCAGCGCGTCCGAGGGGACAGGGGTTCCCTACGAGCAGTACTTC

d_gene: TRBD2
j_gene: TRBJ2-3
v_gene: TRBV18
abundance: many
CDR3aa: CASRSGGITDTQYF
CDR3nt: TGTGCCAGCCGCAGCGGGGGGATCACAGATACGCAGTATTTT

d_gene: NA
j_gene: TRBJ2-3
v_gene: TRBV6-6
abundance: few
CDR3aa: CASSYSSVDTQYF
CDR3nt: TGTGCCAGCAGTTACTCGAGCGTAGATACGCAGTATTTT

d_gene: NA
j_gene: TRBJ2-3
v_gene: TRBV29-1
abundance: NA
CDR3aa: CSVEGTYTDTQYF
CDR3nt: TGCAGCGTCGAAGGGACGTACACAGATACGCAGTATTTT

d_gene: NA
j_gene: TRBJ2-5
v_gene: TRBV7-7
abundance: many
CDR3aa: CASSPGLQETQYF
CDR3nt: TGTGCCAGCAGCCCCGGGTTACAAGAGACCCAGTACTTC

d_gene: TRBD1
j_gene: TRBJ2-2
v_gene: TRBV9
abundance: NA
CDR3aa: CASSVLAWTGVTGELFF
CDR3nt: TGTGCCAGCAGCGTATTGGCCTGGACAGGGGTTACCGGGGAGCTGTTTTTT

d_gene: NA
j_gene: TRBJ2-7
v_gene: TRBV6-5
abundance: few
CDR3aa: CASSYSYSSYEQYF
CDR3nt: TGTGCCAGCAGTTACTCGTACAGTTCCTACGAGCAGTACTTC

d_gene: NA
j_gene: TRBJ1-5
v_gene: TRBV20-1
abundance: NA
CDR3aa: CSANPDRVRGNQPQHF
CDR3nt: TGCAGTGCTAACCCGGACAGAGTAAGGGGCAATCAGCCCCAGCATTTT

d_gene: NA
j_gene: TRBJ2-3
v_gene: TRBV12-3/TRBV12-4
abundance: few
CDR3aa: CASSFRGGRDTQYF
CDR3nt: TGTGCCAGCAGTTTTAGGGGGGGCAGGGATACGCAGTATTTT

d_gene: NA
j_gene: TRBJ2-3
v_gene: TRBV7-9
abundance: NA
CDR3aa: CASSFGGTNTQYF
CDR3nt: TGTGCCAGCAGCTTCGGGGGTACTAATACGCAGTATTTT

d_gene: TRBD2
j_gene: TRBJ2-7
v_gene: TRBV6-2/TRBV6-3
abundance: NA
CDR3aa: CASSLAGALGEQYF
CDR3nt: TGTGCCAGCAGCCTAGCGGGGGCCCTCGGCGAGCAGTACTTC

d_gene: NA
j_gene: TRBJ1-1
v_gene: TRBV12-3/TRBV12-4
abundance: NA
CDR3aa: CASSLAQGNTEAFF
CDR3nt: TGTGCCAGCAGTTTAGCGCAGGGGAACACTGAAGCTTTCTTT

d_gene: NA
j_gene: TRBJ1-5
v_gene: TRBV19
abundance: many
CDR3aa: CASSGTGAARNQPQHF
CDR3nt: TGTGCCAGTAGTGGGACCGGGGCGGCCAGAAATCAGCCCCAGCATTTT

d_gene: NA
j_gene: TRBJ1-5
v_gene: TRBV6-2/TRBV6-3
abundance: many
CDR3aa: CASSPPSDGLNQPQHF
CDR3nt: TGTGCCAGCAGCCCACCCTCGGACGGGTTAAATCAGCCCCAGCATTTT

d_gene: NA
j_gene: TRBJ2-1
v_gene: TRBV6-2/TRBV6-3
abundance: many
CDR3aa: CASSYPRGESNEQFF
CDR3nt: TGTGCCAGCAGTTACCCTCGCGGGGAAAGTAATGAGCAGTTCTTC

d_gene: TRBD2
j_gene: TRBJ2-1
v_gene: TRBV11-3
abundance: many
CDR3aa: CASSLDQGGTSKFNEQFF
CDR3nt: TGTGCCAGCAGCTTAGACCAAGGTGGGACTAGTAAATTCAATGAGCAGTTCTTC

d_gene: NA
j_gene: TRBJ2-3
v_gene: TRBV7-9
abundance: many
CDR3aa: CASSPSWGRPFTDTQYF
CDR3nt: TGTGCCAGCAGCCCGAGTTGGGGACGGCCATTCACAGATACGCAGTATTTT

d_gene: NA
j_gene: TRBJ1-2
v_gene: TRBV7-9
abundance: NA
CDR3aa: CASSRGSYGYTF
CDR3nt: TGTGCCAGCAGCCGGGGGAGCTATGGCTACACCTTC

d_gene: TRBD2
j_gene: TRBJ2-7
v_gene: TRBV7-2
abundance: few
CDR3aa: CASSLHQGTSYEQYF
CDR3nt: TGTGCCAGCAGCCTCCACCAGGGGACTAGCTACGAGCAGTACTTC

d_gene: TRBD1
j_gene: TRBJ2-2
v_gene: TRBV3-1
abundance: many
CDR3aa: CASSQDRTGELFF
CDR3nt: TGTGCCAGCAGCCAGGACAGGACCGGGGAGCTGTTTTTT

d_gene: NA
j_gene: TRBJ2-5
v_gene: TRBV29-1
abundance: few
CDR3aa: CSVAGVETQYF
CDR3nt: TGCAGCGTCGCAGGGGTGGAGACCCAGTACTTC

d_gene: NA
j_gene: TRBJ2-7
v_gene: TRBV9
abundance: many
CDR3aa: CASSVGPDRPYEQYF
CDR3nt: TGTGCCAGCAGCGTGGGGCCCGACAGGCCCTACGAGCAGTACTTC

d_gene: NA
j_gene: TRBJ2-4
v_gene: TRBV6-1
abundance: few
CDR3aa: CASNRDTGNIQYF
CDR3nt: TGTGCCAGCAATCGGGACACGGGAAACATTCAGTACTTC

d_gene: TRBD2
j_gene: TRBJ2-7
v_gene: TRBV5-1
abundance: few
CDR3aa: CASSLDGGYSYEQYF
CDR3nt: TGCGCCAGCAGCTTGGACGGGGGGTACTCCTACGAGCAGTACTTC

d_gene: NA
j_gene: TRBJ1-5
v_gene: TRBV7-2
abundance: few
CDR3aa: CASSLSIDQPQHF
CDR3nt: TGTGCCAGCAGCCTCTCGATTGATCAGCCCCAGCATTTT

d_gene: NA
j_gene: TRBJ2-7
v_gene: TRBV2
abundance: many
CDR3aa: CASKTTGRGFYEQYF
CDR3nt: TGTGCCAGCAAAACCACAGGGAGAGGGTTCTACGAGCAGTACTTC

d_gene: TRBD2
j_gene: TRBJ2-7
v_gene: TRBV4-2
abundance: medium-sized
CDR3aa: CASSQDGLAGGNSYEQYF
CDR3nt: TGTGCCAGCAGCCAAGATGGGCTAGCGGGGGGCAACTCCTACGAGCAGTACTTC

d_gene: TRBD1
j_gene: TRBJ2-6
v_gene: TRBV28
abundance: NA
CDR3aa: CASSLQGWANVLTF
CDR3nt: TGTGCCAGCAGTCTACAGGGGTGGGCCAACGTCCTGACTTTC

d_gene: NA
j_gene: TRBJ2-7
v_gene: TRBV11-2
abundance: NA
CDR3aa: CASSLAAGAVYEQYF
CDR3nt: TGTGCCAGCAGCTTAGCGGCGGGGGCTGTTTACGAGCAGTACTTC

d_gene: NA
j_gene: TRBJ2-5
v_gene: TRBV5-1
abundance: NA
CDR3aa: CASSLKINPAAETQYF
CDR3nt: TGCGCCAGCAGCTTGAAGATCAACCCCGCGGCAGAGACCCAGTACTTC

d_gene: NA
j_gene: TRBJ1-4
v_gene: TRBV23-1
abundance: many
CDR3aa: CASSQRESTNEKLFF
CDR3nt: TGCGCCAGCAGTCAGAGGGAGTCTACTAATGAAAAACTGTTTTTT

d_gene: NA
j_gene: TRBJ2-3
v_gene: TRBV7-9
abundance: NA
CDR3aa: CASSRGRDSLGTDTQYF
CDR3nt: TGTGCCAGCAGCCGGGGGAGAGACAGTTTAGGAACAGATACGCAGTATTTT

d_gene: NA
j_gene: TRBJ1-3
v_gene: TRBV5-1
abundance: NA
CDR3aa: CASSPRGPGNTIYF
CDR3nt: TGCGCCAGCAGCCCCCGCGGACCAGGAAACACCATATATTTT

d_gene: TRBD1
j_gene: TRBJ2-7
v_gene: TRBV18
abundance: NA
CDR3aa: CASSPPGQPPRQYF
CDR3nt: TGTGCCAGCTCACCACCGGGACAGCCTCCCAGGCAGTACTTC

d_gene: NA
j_gene: TRBJ2-7
v_gene: TRBV29-1
abundance: NA
CDR3aa: CSAQGQGGEQYF
CDR3nt: TGCAGCGCCCAGGGGCAGGGCGGGGAGCAGTACTTC

d_gene: NA
j_gene: TRBJ1-1
v_gene: TRBV10-2
abundance: many
CDR3aa: CASSESTTEAFF
CDR3nt: TGCGCCAGCAGTGAGTCCACAACTGAAGCTTTCTTT

d_gene: NA
j_gene: TRBJ2-2
v_gene: TRBV6-2/TRBV6-3
abundance: many
CDR3aa: CASSLSEAGELFF
CDR3nt: TGTGCCAGCAGCCTTAGCGAGGCCGGGGAGCTGTTTTTT

d_gene: TRBD2
j_gene: TRBJ2-7
v_gene: TRBV5-5
abundance: many
CDR3aa: CASSSRRTSDEQYF
CDR3nt: TGTGCCAGCAGCTCCCGGCGGACTAGCGACGAGCAGTACTTC

d_gene: NA
j_gene: TRBJ1-1
v_gene: TRBV4-1
abundance: many
CDR3aa: CASSQDQNDAESNTEAFF
CDR3nt: TGCGCCAGCAGCCAAGATCAGAACGACGCAGAGTCGAACACTGAAGCTTTCTTT

d_gene: NA
j_gene: TRBJ2-1
v_gene: TRBV3-1
abundance: many
CDR3aa: CASSQEHEQFF
CDR3nt: TGTGCCAGCAGCCAAGAGCATGAGCAGTTCTTC

d_gene: NA
j_gene: TRBJ2-3
v_gene: TRBV7-2
abundance: many
CDR3aa: CASSQSVVTDTQYF
CDR3nt: TGTGCCAGCAGCCAAAGTGTCGTCACAGATACGCAGTATTTT

d_gene: TRBD1
j_gene: TRBJ1-1
v_gene: TRBV27
abundance: many
CDR3aa: CASSLRGLTEAFF
CDR3nt: TGTGCCAGCAGTTTAAGGGGGCTCACTGAAGCTTTCTTT

d_gene: NA
j_gene: TRBJ2-7
v_gene: TRBV7-2
abundance: many
CDR3aa: CASSLGSQMSYEQYF
CDR3nt: TGTGCCAGCAGCTTAGGGTCGCAGATGTCCTACGAGCAGTACTTC

d_gene: NA
j_gene: TRBJ2-3
v_gene: TRBV4-1
abundance: NA
CDR3aa: CASSHISQDTQYF
CDR3nt: TGCGCCAGCAGCCATATCTCCCAGGATACGCAGTATTTT

d_gene: TRBD1
j_gene: TRBJ1-6
v_gene: TRBV4-3
abundance: NA
CDR3aa: CASSQESTGTNSPLQF
CDR3nt: TGCGCCAGCAGCCAAGAGTCGACAGGGACGAATTCACCCCTCCAATTT

d_gene: NA
j_gene: TRBJ2-7
v_gene: TRBV6-5
abundance: NA
CDR3aa: CASSYRPVGYEQYF
CDR3nt: TGTGCCAGCAGTTACCGCCCAGTAGGATACGAGCAGTACTTC

d_gene: TRBD1
j_gene: TRBJ2-2
v_gene: TRBV29-1
abundance: few
CDR3aa: CSVLTGVGDTGELFF
CDR3nt: TGCAGCGTACTTACAGGGGTCGGGGACACCGGGGAGCTGTTTTTT

d_gene: NA
j_gene: TRBJ1-5
v_gene: TRBV5-1
abundance: few
CDR3aa: CASSPLGGINQPQHF
CDR3nt: TGCGCCAGCAGCCCTCTGGGGGGTATTAATCAGCCCCAGCATTTT

d_gene: NA
j_gene: TRBJ1-2
v_gene: TRBV9
abundance: many
CDR3aa: CASRTRNNYGYTF
CDR3nt: TGTGCCAGCAGAACCCGGAACAACTATGGCTACACCTTC

d_gene: TRBD1
j_gene: TRBJ1-1
v_gene: TRBV20-1
abundance: few
CDR3aa: CSALEKGANTEAFF
CDR3nt: TGCAGTGCATTAGAGAAGGGGGCGAACACTGAAGCTTTCTTT

d_gene: NA
j_gene: TRBJ2-2
v_gene: TRBV18
abundance: NA
CDR3aa: CASSPSTISVNTGELFF
CDR3nt: TGTGCCAGCTCACCAAGTACGATCTCGGTGAACACCGGGGAGCTGTTTTTT

d_gene: TRBD2
j_gene: TRBJ2-3
v_gene: TRBV7-2
abundance: NA
CDR3aa: CASSTRLAGQVDTQYF
CDR3nt: TGTGCCAGCAGCACTCGACTAGCGGGTCAGGTAGATACGCAGTATTTT

d_gene: TRBD2
j_gene: TRBJ2-7
v_gene: TRBV10-3
abundance: many
CDR3aa: CATHSGGREQYF
CDR3nt: TGTGCCACCCATAGCGGGGGTAGGGAGCAGTACTTC